This TCR beta chain was identified in a study of cytomegalovirus exposure and HLA in healthy donors. Study conclusions and caveats: Later work associated roughly 15,000 TCR beta sequences with HLA alleles at 0.05 false discovery rate. In a later analysis, TCR beta V- and J-gene trimming showed a link to a missense DCLRE1C variant. A later analysis showed that HLA-associated TCR beta chains had undergone more clonal expansion than equally common others. Prior analysis indicated that the majority of TCR beta V segments exhibited productivity approximately 87% or approximately 30% of the time.

Researchers ran the PCR with 60 Vbeta and 13 Jbeta primers. Repertoires were generated with immunoSEQ multiplex PCR, while TCRdb's copy carries only in-frame clones and drops some. The table records 150,000 to 200,000 clones, about four fifths of them present only once. Trimming took 4 bases from V and 3 from J; bases not matched to a gene: 5. CDR1 and CDR2 (germline): SGHTA, FQGNSA. CDR3 size: 15 residues. This clone was seen a handful of times. Its target is not known. Sequenced input: PBMCs. The chain has TRBV7-2 and TRBJ2-7; the match to TRBD1 covers 11 bases. The receptor comes from a female donor in good health and CMV-seronegative. The CDR3 region is CASSSTGQGVYEQYF. The CDR3 DNA sequence: TGTGCCAGCAGCTCAACGGGACAGGGGGTCTACGAGCAGTACTTC.